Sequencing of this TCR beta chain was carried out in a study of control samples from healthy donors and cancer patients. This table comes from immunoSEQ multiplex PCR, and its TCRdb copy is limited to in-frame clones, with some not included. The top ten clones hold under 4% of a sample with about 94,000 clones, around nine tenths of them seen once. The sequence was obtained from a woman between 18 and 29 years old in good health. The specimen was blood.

CDR3 sequence reads: CASSLVRTDTQYF. In nucleotides, the CDR3 is TGTGCCAGCAGCTTAGTCAGGACAGATACGCAGTATTTT. The chain links TRBV7-9 to TRBJ2-3; D remains ambiguous. The V and J ends lost 1 base and 3 bases respectively, with 5 bases between them. Germline V gives CDR1 SEHNR, CDR2 FQNEAQ (reference sequence). The length of the CDR3 is 13 residues.